This TCR beta chain came from a study of beta chain features in type 1 diabetes. Overall study findings and caveats: Within each of all four CD4+ subsets, Type 1 diabetes patients had TCRB CDR3s that were moderately but significantly shorter.

cDNA synthesis used the whole RNA isolate, giving expressed TCRB sequences. Measured with immunoSEQ multiplex PCR; TCRdb has only the in-frame clones, and not every one. The table records 150,000 to 190,000 clones, about a tenth of them present only once. This clone was seen a handful of times. Its specificity is not known. CDR3 length equals 14 residues. Germline V gene lookup returns CDR1 SGHAT and CDR2 FQNNGV. V trimming: 1 base; J trimming: 9 bases; junction bases outside the gene matches: 8. Per donor, one heparinised blood draw averaged about 116 mL. A CD45RO/CCR7/CD25/CD127/CD95/CD27 panel sorted naive, central memory, regulatory and stem cell-like memory CD4+ cells.

Sequenced sample: central memory CD4+ T cells from blood. The chain joins TRBV11-2 to TRBJ2-7; 8 bases match TRBD2. The source is a man aged 25 to 40 with type 1 diabetes. This CDR3 reads CASSLVAGKKVQYF. The CDR3 DNA follows: TGTGCCAGCAGCTTAGTAGCGGGAAAAAAGGTGCAGTACTTC.